The T cell receptor (beta chain) under discussion was sequenced for a study of blood T cell repertoires in COVID-19. The CDR3 contains 16 residues. CDR1 is MDHEN, CDR2 SYDVKM, per germline. Trimming removed 3 bases from V and 4 bases from J; junction bases left unmatched: 9. The protocol was immunoSEQ multiplex PCR, while the TCRdb copy is restricted to in-frame clones and leaves out a portion. The data contain about 230,000 clones, approximately 83% of them singletons. Sequencing used peripheral blood. The source of this sequence is a woman in her forties or fifties with acute or convalescent COVID-19. This chain links TRBV28 with TRBJ2-3, with 8 bases that match TRBD1. The CDR3 loop reads CASSFSSGGAPDTQYF. In nucleotides, the CDR3 is TGTGCCAGCAGTTTTAGTTCAGGGGGCGCCCCAGATACGCAGTATTTT.